This record concerns one T cell receptor (beta chain) sequence. Its antigen remains unidentified. The repertoire was sequenced with immunoSEQ multiplex PCR; TCRdb's copy has only in-frame clones and lacks some. The sample comprises 120,000 to 150,000 clones, approximately 91% of which are singletons, and less than 2% rests with the top ten. Germline CDR1 reads LNHDA; CDR2 reads SQIVND (reference sequence). There are 16 residues in the CDR3. V dropped 3 bases and J dropped 0 bases, with 12 bases sitting between them. This specimen belongs to a study of T cell responses to AZD1222 COVID-19 vaccine. Study results and limitations: Regions left unmutated in variants are reportedly the target of nearly half of spike-specific TCRs. Scientists sampled the repertoires only once the peak T cell response had passed. The donors showed a predominance of white British ancestry and of females, with possible underestimation of clonal diversity.

The sample in question was peripheral blood, obtained 28 days after the second AZD1222 dose. This clonotype was obtained from an adult who received the AZD1222 COVID-19 vaccine. This sequence joins TRBV19 and TRBJ1-3, with D unresolved. In DNA form, the CDR3 reads TGTGCCAGTAGTATGTGGGGTATATTCTCTGGAAACACCATATATTTT. Translation gives CASSMWGIFSGNTIYF.